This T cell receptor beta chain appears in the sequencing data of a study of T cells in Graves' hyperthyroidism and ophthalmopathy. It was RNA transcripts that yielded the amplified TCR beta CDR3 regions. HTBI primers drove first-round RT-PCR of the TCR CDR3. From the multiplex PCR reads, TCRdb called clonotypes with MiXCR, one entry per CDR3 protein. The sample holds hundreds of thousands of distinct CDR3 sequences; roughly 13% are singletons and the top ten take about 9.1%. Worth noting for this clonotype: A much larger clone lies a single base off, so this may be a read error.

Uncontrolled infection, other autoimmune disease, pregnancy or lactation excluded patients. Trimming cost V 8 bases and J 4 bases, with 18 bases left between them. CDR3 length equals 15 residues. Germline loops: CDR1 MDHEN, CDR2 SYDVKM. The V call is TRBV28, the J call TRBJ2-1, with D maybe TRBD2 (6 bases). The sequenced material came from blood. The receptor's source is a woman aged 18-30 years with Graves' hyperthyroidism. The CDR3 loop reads CASGARREHYNEQFF. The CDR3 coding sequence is TGTGCCAGCGGTGCTCGTCGGGAGCATTACAATGAGCAGTTCTTC.